The 17 T cell receptor beta chains given below trace back to one sample, sequenced in a study of T cell responses to AZD1222 COVID-19 vaccine. TCRdb's copy holds only in-frame clones and misses some; the assay was immunoSEQ multiplex PCR. The sample has tens of thousands of clones; around four fifths are singletons. The starting material was peripheral blood, obtained on day 0 of AZD1222 vaccination. All receptors come from an adult in good health.

The chain combines TRBV11-2 with TRBJ2-2; D gene uncertain. CDR1 is SGHAT, CDR2 FQNNGV, per germline. The CDR3 consists of 13 residues. Trimming cost V 5 bases and J 9 bases, with 13 bases left between them. CDR3 in DNA: TGTGCCAGCAGCCTCGAAAGGGCCCGGGAGCTGTTTTTT. Translated: CASSLERARELFF.

This clone came up a few times. The chain joins TRBV11-3 to TRBJ1-5, with D tentatively TRBD1 (6 bases). This CDR3 has 17 residues. Looked up from germline, CDR1 is SGHNT and CDR2 is YENEEA. Trimming left V 8 bases short and J 4 bases short, with 24 bases between. In DNA, the CDR3 is TGTGCCAGCGACACTGATCGGGACATATCAACAAATCAGCCCCAGCATTTT. Translation: CASDTDRDISTNQPQHF.

The chain carries TRBV9 and TRBJ2-3; TRBD1 matches 9 bases. Germline CDR1 and CDR2: SGDLS and YYNGEE. CDR3 length equals 14 residues. Unmatched junction bases numbered 9, after V lost 5 bases and J lost 8 bases. CDR3 protein: CASSETGGIGTQYF. The CDR3 nucleotides read TGTGCCAGCAGTGAGACAGGGGGGATAGGTACGCAGTATTTT.

This clone was found a few times. V gene TRBV28 combines with J gene TRBJ2-1, with no clear D. Germline loops: CDR1 MDHEN, CDR2 SYDVKM. V dropped 6 bases and J dropped 3 bases, with 15 bases sitting between them. The length of the CDR3 is 15 residues. DNA of the CDR3: TGTGCCAGCAGCCCATCCGGCGACGACTACAATGAGCAGTTCTTC. Its translation: CASSPSGDDYNEQFF. Filled out from reference TRBV28 and TRBJ2-1, the complete variable domain reads DVKVTQSSRYLVKRTGEKVFLECVQDMDHENMFWYRQDPGLGLRLIYFSYDVKMKEKGDIPEGYSVSREKKERFSLILESASTNQTSMYLCASSPSGDDYNEQFFGPGTRLTVL.

This clone was detected only a few times. V gene TRBV20-1 combines with J gene TRBJ2-2, with D unresolved. Per germline, CDR1 DFQATT and CDR2 SNEGSKA (reference sequence). This CDR3 spans 12 amino acids. The germline V and J ends were trimmed by 3 bases and 6 bases, with 8 bases remaining between them. DNA of the CDR3: TGCAGTGCTAGTAACAGAGCCGGGGAGCTGTTTTTT. Protein product: CSASNRAGELFF.

This chain links TRBV4-2 with TRBJ1-1, with D possibly TRBD1 on 5 matching bases. Trimming pared 0 bases from V and 1 base from J, leaving 12 bases between. This CDR3 comprises 16 residues. In germline, CDR1 is LGHNA, CDR2 YNFKEQ. The chain's CDR3 is CASSQDSGRGNTEAFF. As DNA, the CDR3 is TGTGCCAGCAGCCAAGATTCAGGGCGGGGGAACACTGAAGCTTTCTTT.

This chain joins TRBV6-2 or TRBV6-3 and TRBJ2-7; D unclear. Trimming took 0 bases from V and 2 from J, leaving 8 bases between them. Germline CDR1 reads MNHEY; CDR2 reads SVGEGT. The CDR3 is 14 residues long. In DNA, the CDR3 is TGTGCCAGCAGTTACTCGCCAGGTCCCTACGAGCAGTACTTC. Amino acid sequence: CASSYSPGPYEQYF.

This clone was seen only a few times. The chain employs TRBV15 and TRBJ2-7; D is perhaps TRBD1 (6 bases). CDR3 size: 15 residues. Germline V gives CDR1 LNHNV, CDR2 YYDKDF (reference sequence). V lost 0 bases and J lost 0, with 9 bases in between. CDR3 nucleotide sequence: TGTGCCACCAGCAGAGATCAAGGGGGCTCCTACGAGCAGTACTTC. It translates to CATSRDQGGSYEQYF. Combining the CDR3 with reference TRBV15 and TRBJ2-7 gives the whole variable domain DAMVIQNPRYQVTQFGKPVTLSCSQTLNHNVMYWYQQKSSQAPKLLFHYYDKDFNNEADTPDNFQSRRPNTSFCFLDIRSPGLGDTAMYLCATSRDQGGSYEQYFGPGTRLTVT.

The chain combines TRBV5-1 with TRBJ2-2; D gene unclear. Trimming removed 1 base from V and 6 bases from J, with 7 bases in between. Germline V CDR1 and CDR2: SGHRS, YFSETQ. CDR3 length equals 13 residues. DNA for the CDR3: TGCGCCAGCAGCTTGTTGGGTCCCGGGGAGCTGTTTTTT. It specifies CASSLLGPGELFF.

V gene TRBV4-2 combines with J gene TRBJ2-4; perhaps TRBD2 as D (5 bases). Trimming cost V 1 base and J 0 bases, with 16 bases left between them. The CDR3 runs 18 residues. Germline V gene data show CDR1 as LGHNA and CDR2 as YNFKEQ. In DNA form, the CDR3 reads TGTGCCAGCAGCCAAGGAGATGGAAGGGAGCGAGCCAAAAACATTCAGTACTTC. This sequence encodes CASSQGDGRERAKNIQYF.

This sequence joins TRBV27 and TRBJ1-1, with D unresolved. Germline CDR1 MNHEY, CDR2 SMNVEV (reference sequence). CDR3 length equals 13 residues. Trimming took off 3 bases at V and 10 bases at J, with 15 bases between the two ends. In DNA form, the CDR3 reads TGTGCCAGCAGTTTTGAAGGGCGTGCAACAGCTTTCTTT. Its protein is CASSFEGRATAFF.

This clone was seen a few times. This rearrangement joins TRBV5-1 to TRBJ1-2; D gene unclear. Germline values: CDR1 SGHRS, CDR2 YFSETQ. The CDR3 length is 15 residues. Trimming left V 2 bases short and J 2 bases short, with 13 bases between. CDR3 sequence (DNA): TGCGCCAGCAGCTTATTCGCAGATAGAAACTATGGCTACACCTTC. Translation gives CASSLFADRNYGYTF.

The rearrangement joins TRBV12-3 or TRBV12-4 to TRBJ1-1, with a tentative D call TRBD1 (6 bases). V gave up 6 bases and J gave up 8 bases, with 10 bases separating them. The CDR3 has 11 amino acids. The DNA for the CDR3 is TGTGCCAGCAGCAGAACAGGGGAAGCTTTCTTT. Its translation: CASSRTGEAFF.

This clone occurred a few times. V and J are TRBV21-1 and TRBJ1-5; TRBD1 is taken as the D call from the table, unchecked against the DNA. TRBV21-1 is a pseudogene locus. This CDR3 region has 15 residues. CDR3 sequence: CASRVGTGGSQPQHF. DNA for the CDR3: TGTGCCAGTCGGGTGGGGACAGGGGGTAGTCAGCCCCAGCATTTT.

This chain joins TRBV7-9 and TRBJ2-7; 10 bases agree with TRBD1. After removal of 5 bases from V and 7 bases from J, the junction contained 8 bases not matched to a gene. Germline CDR1 reads SEHNR; CDR2 reads FQNEAQ (reference sequence). The CDR3 runs to 14 residues. This CDR3 reads CASSLTGGSGEQYF. CDR3 bases: TGTGCCAGCAGCCTGACAGGGGGCTCGGGGGAGCAGTACTTC.

CDR3 DNA sequence: TGTGCCACCGCGCCTGTTGGACTTTCGTACAATGAGCAGTTCTTC. Encoded protein: CATAPVGLSYNEQFF. The V gene is TRBV7-3, the J gene TRBJ2-1; possibly TRBD2 for D (5 bases). Germline-derived CDR1 and CDR2 are SGHTA and FQGTGA. CDR3 size: 15 residues. V lost 10 bases to trimming and J lost 4 bases, with 20 bases between them.

J is TRBJ2-2 and V is TRBV24-1, with TRBD2 matching over 8 bases. CDR1 is KGHDR, CDR2 SFDVKD, per germline. This CDR3 is built from 16 residues. Unmatched junction bases numbered 3, after V lost 3 bases and J lost 1 base. As DNA, the CDR3 is TGTGCCACCAGTGATGCTACTAGCGGGAACACCGGGGAGCTGTTTTTT. Translated: CATSDATSGNTGELFF.